This TCR beta chain was documented in a study of cytomegalovirus exposure and HLA in healthy donors. Study results and limitations: With later analysis, a missense DCLRE1C variant became linked to TCR beta V- and J-gene trimming.

The V end lost 0 bases, the J end lost 8 bases, and 19 bases lay between the germline ends. This CDR3 is 17 amino acids long. The germline gives CDR1 LGHNA, CDR2 YSLEER. Both 60 Vbeta primers and 13 Jbeta primers went into the PCR. Profiling relied on immunoSEQ multiplex PCR, and the TCRdb table lists in-frame clones only, not all of them. The sample has some 120,000 clones, 75% to 90% seen once; the top ten hold 2.5%. As to this clone: Antigen unknown.

The receptor's source is a man aged 25 to 40 in good health and CMV-seronegative. The sample was PBMCs. The rearrangement joins TRBV4-3 to TRBJ1-4; D is perhaps TRBD1 (6 bases). The DNA for the CDR3 is TGCGCCAGCAGCCAAGAAATTTACCCACAGGGAGGGGAAAAACTGTTTTTT. It encodes CASSQEIYPQGGEKLFF.